The entry below describes one TCR beta chain. Its specificity is not known. Gene names are mouse gene names. This sample was included in a study of tissue T cells after allogeneic stem cell transplantation. General study findings and limits: Alloreactivity or antigen specificity of tissue TCRs was not determined; some clones might be host cells. Anatomically similar tissues had similar TCR repertoires within each patient.

Clones were sequenced by immunoSEQ multiplex PCR, and TCRdb holds only the in-frame ones, with some missing. The sample has about 48,000 clones, about 73% seen once. Input material: sorted cells pooled from one or two spleens. This clonotype originated in a pool of C57BL/6 mice in good health.

The covered CDR3 bases are TGTGCCAGCGGTGTCGGGACTGGGGGTTATGAACAGTAC. It is translated as CASGVGTGGYEQY. The full CDR3 sequence reads CASGVGTGGYEQYF. The chain recombines TRBV13-2 with TRBJ2-7; 11 bases match TRBD2. Read coverage stops 1 residue before the CDR3 terminus; the germline J gene supplies the remainder. The CDR3 totals 14 residues. Per germline, CDR1 NNHNN and CDR2 SYGAGS (reference sequence). V lost 3 bases to trimming and J lost 4 bases; unmatched junction nucleotides: 3.